Reported below is one T cell receptor (beta chain). The entry originates in a study of shared clonotypes between healthy human individuals. This CDR3 is 13 amino acids long. Trimming shortened V by 1 base and J by 4 bases, and 4 bases separated the two germline ends. The germline CDR1 and CDR2 sequences are SGHTA and FQGTGA. Only in-frame clones appear in the TCRdb table, and some are missing; sequencing was by immunoSEQ multiplex PCR. The sample lists 1 million to 1.2 million clones, around 77% occurring once. The V gene is TRBV7-3, the J gene TRBJ2-2; D uncertain. Sample: memory CD4+ T cells from PBMCs. Noted subset: CD45RA-negative fraction. The receptor comes from a man aged 18 to 30 in good health. Some clones in this sample may be carry-over from other donors' samples. The DNA for the CDR3 is TGTGCCAGCAGCTTAAACCCCACCGGGGAGCTGTTTTTT. This encodes CASSLNPTGELFF. Together with reference TRBV7-3 and TRBJ2-2, the CDR3 gives the full variable domain: GAGVSQTPSNKVTEKGKYVELRCDPISGHTALYWYRQSLGQGPEFLIYFQGTGAADDSGLPNDRFFAVRPEGSVSTLKIQRTERGDSAVYLCASSLNPTGELFFGEGSRLTVL.